This paragraph reports one T cell receptor beta chain. The sample originates from a study of T cell repertoires in ileal Crohn's disease. The wider study: Patients had a median roughly 8-year disease duration, and around 35% were active smokers.

CDR3 size: 17 residues. Some clones are missing from TCRdb's copy, which holds only in-frame ones; the method was immunoSEQ multiplex PCR. The sample has 2,500 to 3,500 clones, 86% seen once. Time point indicated: neoterminal ileum biopsy at postoperative endoscopy, about 6 months after surgery. The specimen sequenced was ileal tissue. This sequence originates from an adult with Crohn's disease. This rearrangement joins TRBV1 to TRBJ2-1; the table's D call of TRBD2 was not tested on the DNA. TRBV1 is described as a pseudogene. The CDR3 DNA is TGCACCAGCAGCCAAGATGGATGGCGGGGGGACTACAATGAGCAGTTCTTC. Its protein product is CTSSQDGWRGDYNEQFF.